Following are 2 T cell receptor beta chains from one sample sequenced in a study of blood T cell repertoires in COVID-19. Generated by immunoSEQ multiplex PCR, the TCRdb table keeps only in-frame clones and is missing some. In the table there are around 430,000 clones, approximately 90% of which are singletons. The sample was PBMCs or T cells enriched from blood (not recorded which). The receptors were sampled from a woman in her fifties or sixties who had recovered from COVID-19.

The CDR3, as DNA: TGTGCCAGCAGTTACGGAAAGACAGCGCTCGACGAGCAGTACTTC. Translated, it gives CASSYGKTALDEQYF. The rearrangement links TRBV6-2 or TRBV6-3 to TRBJ2-7, with a weak D call TRBD1 (5 bases). V lost 2 bases, J lost 5 bases, and 16 bases lay in between. This CDR3 spans 15 amino acids. Germline assignment: CDR1 MNHEY and CDR2 SVGEGT.

The chain joins TRBV19 to TRBJ1-1; 8 nucleotides agree with TRBD1. The CDR3 is 15 residues long. J lost 3 bases, V lost 1 base, and 4 bases had no gene match. The germline CDR1 and CDR2 sequences are LNHDA and SQIVND (reference sequence). CDR3 DNA sequence: TGTGCCAGTAGTATAGGCAGGGGGCGGGACACTGAAGCTTTCTTT. The encoded protein is CASSIGRGRDTEAFF.